One sample yielded the 8 T cell receptor beta chains listed below, sequenced in a study of blood T cell repertoires in COVID-19. Assay: immunoSEQ multiplex PCR; the TCRdb copy retains only in-frame clones and omits some. Of roughly 130,000 clones in the sample, approximately 80% were seen once. The specimen sequenced was peripheral blood. These receptors all come from a woman aged 45 to 65 with acute or convalescent COVID-19.

This clone occurred a few times. This chain joins TRBV5-1 and TRBJ1-2, with 7 bases matching TRBD1. V gave up 4 bases and J gave up 3 bases; unmatched junction bases: 3. The germline CDR1 and CDR2 sequences are SGHRS and YFSETQ. This CDR3 is built from 13 residues. This CDR3 reads CASSKGTDYGYTF. CDR3 nucleotide sequence: TGCGCCAGCAGCAAAGGGACAGACTATGGCTACACCTTC. Full variable domain (missing parts from reference TRBV5-1 and TRBJ1-2): KAGVTQTPRYLIKTRGQQVTLSCSPISGHRSVSWYQQTPGQGLQFLFEYFSETQRNKGNFPGRFSGRQFSNSRSEMNVSTLELGDSALYLCASSKGTDYGYTFGSGTRLTVV.

The chain employs TRBV5-5 and TRBJ1-2; 8 nucleotides line up with TRBD1. The trim removed 0 bases at V and 8 bases at J, leaving 6 bases unmatched. The CDR3 loop spans 14 amino acids. In germline, CDR1 is SGHKS, CDR2 YYEKEE (reference sequence). The CDR3 DNA reads TGTGCCAGCAGCTTGGCAGGGGGCTCGGTCGGCTACACCTTC. Protein sequence: CASSLAGGSVGYTF.

J is TRBJ2-1 and V is TRBV5-5; TRBD1 matches at 7 bases. The CDR3 runs 16 residues. With V trimmed by 7 bases and J by 1 base, 11 bases remained unmatched. CDR1 is SGHKS and CDR2 is YYEKEE in the germline V gene (reference sequence). The CDR3 loop is CASQRRGPISYNEQFF. DNA for the CDR3: TGTGCCAGCCAAAGAAGGGGGCCGATTTCCTACAATGAGCAGTTCTTC.

J is TRBJ2-1 and V is TRBV10-1, with no clear D. The CDR3 covers 14 residues. V dropped 2 bases and J dropped 9 bases, with 14 bases sitting between them. In germline, CDR1 is WNHNN, CDR2 SYGVQD (reference sequence). The CDR3 DNA reads as TGCGCCAGCAGTGAGGGGCCCCGCTTACCTGAGCAGTTCTTC. Protein sequence: CASSEGPRLPEQFF.

J is TRBJ1-2 and V is TRBV29-1; no reliable D call. CDR1 is SQVTM, CDR2 ANQGSEA, per germline. Trimming pared 4 bases from V and 0 bases from J, leaving 12 bases between. The CDR3 length is 14 residues. This CDR3 is CSVVGGITNYGYTF. The CDR3 DNA reads TGCAGCGTTGTAGGCGGTATCACTAACTATGGCTACACCTTC.

The J gene is TRBJ2-1, the V gene TRBV9, with TRBD1 matching 8 bases. This CDR3 spans 15 amino acids. V shed 3 bases and J 3 bases; nucleotides not matched to a gene: 5. The germline V gene has CDR1 SGDLS and CDR2 YYNGEE. Here the CDR3 reads CASSGGTGDYNEQFF. The CDR3 DNA reads as TGTGCCAGCAGCGGCGGGACAGGTGACTACAATGAGCAGTTCTTC.

The chain joins TRBV7-2 to TRBJ2-7, with TRBD2 matching 7 bases. This CDR3 region has 15 residues. Losses at the gene ends were 4 bases for V and 0 bases for J; bases not matched to a gene: 6. Looked up from germline, CDR1 is SGHTA and CDR2 is FQGNSA. DNA for the CDR3: TGTGCCAGCAGCTACACTAGCGAGGGCTCCTACGAGCAGTACTTC. Translating gives CASSYTSEGSYEQYF.

The J gene is TRBJ1-5, the V gene TRBV30; TRBD1 is a possible D gene (6 bases). The CDR3 consists of 15 residues. Trimming stripped 2 bases from V and 9 bases from J, with 20 bases between. Germline CDR1 is GTSNPN and CDR2 is SVGIG (reference sequence). CDR3 protein: CAWSPGTLTLGPQHF. For the CDR3, the DNA is TGTGCCTGGAGTCCCGGGACATTAACCTTGGGGCCCCAGCATTTT.